This entry lists 20 T cell receptor beta chains sequenced from one sample in a study of blood T cell repertoires in COVID-19. Measured with immunoSEQ multiplex PCR; TCRdb has only the in-frame clones, and not every one. The table has 200,000 to 300,000 clones, around 84% seen once; the top ten hold approximately 7.2%. The specimen sequenced was peripheral blood. The receptors were sampled from a woman in her 70s with active or convalescent COVID-19.

The chain uses TRBV10-2 and TRBJ1-5; TRBD1 matches at 7 bases. This CDR3 has 13 residues. Germline CDR1 WSHSY, CDR2 SAAADI. V dropped 7 bases and J dropped 7; count of bases not matched to a gene: 7. CDR3 in DNA: TGCGCCAGCAAAGAGGGGGCGGGACAGCCCCAGCATTTT. This gives the protein CASKEGAGQPQHF.

The V call is TRBV11-2, the J call TRBJ2-7; the D gene is possibly TRBD1 (5 bases). The CDR3 is made up of 14 amino acids. Trimming pared 1 base from V and 0 bases from J, leaving 7 bases between. Germline V lookup: CDR1 SGHAT, CDR2 FQNNGV. The CDR3 sequence: CASSLGQLSYEQYF. The CDR3 region has the DNA TGTGCCAGCAGCTTAGGACAGCTCTCCTACGAGCAGTACTTC.

The chain is built from TRBV21-1 and TRBJ1-2; the table calls TRBD1, which could not be checked here. TRBV21-1 is a pseudogene segment. The CDR3 extends over 17 amino acids. The CDR3 region is CASSKEVYRESNYGYTF. CDR3 coding DNA: TGTGCCAGCAGCAAAGAAGTTTACAGGGAGTCTAACTATGGCTACACCTTC.

V and J are TRBV11-2 and TRBJ2-7, with D uncertain. The CDR3 runs 14 residues. In germline, CDR1 is SGHAT, CDR2 FQNNGV. V was trimmed by 0 bases and J by 0 bases, leaving 6 bases between them. CDR3 coding DNA: TGTGCCAGCAGCTTAGATCCGGGCTCCTACGAGCAGTACTTC. This translates into CASSLDPGSYEQYF.

V gene TRBV3-1 (or the pseudogene TRBV3-2) combines with J gene TRBJ1-6, with a weak D call TRBD1 (6 bases). Between the trimmed V and J ends, which lost 2 bases and 8 bases, there was a span of 16 bases. The CDR3 is made up of 16 amino acids. Per the germline V gene, CDR1 is LGHDT and CDR2 is YNNKEL (reference sequence). As DNA, the CDR3 is TGTGCCAGCAGCCAACCCCAGGGGCAAAGTCATTCACCCCTCCACTTT. This sequence encodes CASSQPQGQSHSPLHF.

V and J are TRBV19 and TRBJ1-5; 9 bases are shared with TRBD1. The CDR3 is made up of 14 amino acids. Germline V CDR1 and CDR2: LNHDA, SQIVND (reference sequence). The J segment lost 7 bases and the V segment lost 5 bases, leaving 6 bases of the junction unmatched. The CDR3 loop reads CASSPGQGPQPQHF. Here the CDR3 DNA reads TGTGCCAGTAGTCCCGGACAGGGGCCCCAGCCCCAGCATTTT. The whole variable domain, remainder taken from reference TRBV19 and TRBJ1-5, is DGGITQSPKYLFRKEGQNVTLSCEQNLNHDAMYWYRQDPGQGLRLIYYSQIVNDFQKGDIAEGYSVSREKKESFPLTVTSAQKNPTAFYLCASSPGQGPQPQHFGDGTRLSIL.

The V gene is TRBV2, the J gene TRBJ1-1, with D possibly TRBD1 on 5 matching bases. Per the germline V gene, CDR1 is SNHLY and CDR2 is FYNNEI. This CDR3 comprises 14 residues. V lost 4 bases and J lost 2, with 11 bases in between. The CDR3 coding sequence is TGTGCCAGCAGTGCGGACACAGGAAACACTGAAGCTTTCTTT. This codes for CASSADTGNTEAFF.

The chain employs TRBV6-5 and TRBJ1-1; no reliable D call. The CDR3 sequence is 12 residues long. V was cut by 7 bases and J by 3 bases, with 9 bases left in between. Germline V gene data show CDR1 as MNHEY and CDR2 as SVGAGI. CDR3 protein: CASTFSHTEAFF. DNA of the CDR3: TGTGCCAGCACGTTCAGTCACACTGAAGCTTTCTTT.

This sequence joins TRBV18 and TRBJ1-2; D is undetermined. Germline V lookup: CDR1 KGHSH, CDR2 LQKENI. This CDR3 has 13 amino acids. Deletions cut 2 bases from V and 3 bases from J, with 7 bases between. The CDR3 nucleotides are TGTGCCAGCTCACCAGGAGACTACTATGGCTACACCTTC. It is translated as CASSPGDYYGYTF.

This chain uses TRBV5-1 with TRBJ2-3; D is uncertain. Germline CDR1 SGHRS, CDR2 YFSETQ. V was cut by 4 bases and J by 4 bases, with 7 bases left in between. This CDR3 comprises 12 residues. The CDR3 nucleotides read TGCGCCAGCAGCCCCGGTCCAGATACGCAGTATTTT. Amino acids: CASSPGPDTQYF.

This chain connects TRBV19 to TRBJ2-7, with 7 bases fitting TRBD1. Germline-derived CDR1 and CDR2 are LNHDA and SQIVND (reference sequence). The CDR3 contains 15 residues. The V segment lost 4 bases and the J segment 0 bases; nucleotides outside the gene matches: 6. CDR3 in DNA: TGTGCCAGTAGTACCGACAGGGAAGTCTCCTACGAGCAGTACTTC. It translates to CASSTDREVSYEQYF.

The rearrangement uses TRBV13 and TRBJ1-1, with no clear D. The CDR3 contains 12 residues. V lost 2 bases and J lost 6, with 7 bases in between. Germline CDR1 PRHDT, CDR2 FYEKMQ (reference sequence). CDR3 sequence (DNA): TGTGCCAGCAGCTTATCAGGCGCTGAAGCTTTCTTT. It codes for CASSLSGAEAFF.

The chain employs TRBV6-5 and TRBJ2-5; D is unclear. The V end was cut by 0 bases, the J end by 5 bases, with 7 bases between. This CDR3 is built from 13 residues. Germline V gives CDR1 MNHEY, CDR2 SVGAGI. CDR3 amino acids: CASSYSQRETQYF. The CDR3 nucleotides read TGTGCCAGCAGTTACTCCCAGAGGGAGACCCAGTACTTC.

The V gene is TRBV7-9, the J gene TRBJ1-4, with a possible D match to TRBD1 (6 bases). V gave up 5 bases and J gave up 6 bases, with 16 bases separating them. This CDR3 has 15 residues. The germline CDR1 and CDR2 sequences are SEHNR and FQNEAQ (reference sequence). CDR3 nucleotides: TGTGCCAGCAGCCTGAGTACAGGGCTTCATGAAAAACTGTTTTTT. It yields the protein CASSLSTGLHEKLFF.

The V and J genes are TRBV18 and TRBJ1-1; 7 nucleotides agree with TRBD1. Germline-derived CDR1 and CDR2 are KGHSH and LQKENI. The ends lost 4 bases at V and 0 bases at J; junction bases unmatched: 11. The CDR3 loop spans 17 amino acids. CDR3 DNA sequence: TGTGCCAGCTCACTCAGGGACAGAGGATATATGAACACTGAAGCTTTCTTT. This sequence encodes CASSLRDRGYMNTEAFF. Based on the CDR3 plus reference TRBV18 and TRBJ1-1, the full variable domain is NAGVMQNPRHLVRRRGQEARLRCSPMKGHSHVYWYRQLPEEGLKFMVYLQKENIIDESGMPKERFSAEFPKEGPSILRIQQVVRGDSAAYFCASSLRDRGYMNTEAFFGQGTRLTVV.

This chain connects TRBV24-1 to TRBJ2-5; no definite D call. The CDR3 extends over 13 amino acids. Germline V lookup: CDR1 KGHDR, CDR2 SFDVKD. V dropped 2 bases and J dropped 0 bases, with 3 bases sitting between them. DNA of the CDR3: TGTGCCACCAGTGATTCCTACCAAGAGACCCAGTACTTC. Encoded protein: CATSDSYQETQYF.

This clone appeared a single time. Other DNA sequences within the sample encode an identical CDR3. The chain carries TRBV12-3 or TRBV12-4 and TRBJ1-5; D is unresolved. Between the trimmed V and J ends, which lost 3 bases and 4 bases, there was a span of 7 bases. The CDR3 contains 13 residues. The CDR3 nucleotides are TGTGCCAGCAGTTTCACGGGAAATCAGCCCCAGCATTTT. This translates into CASSFTGNQPQHF.

There are a few counts of this clone. The J gene is TRBJ2-2, the V gene TRBV6-4, with 10 bases matching TRBD2. In germline, CDR1 is MRHNA, CDR2 SNTAGT. Trimming took 0 bases from V and 7 from J; bases not matched to a gene: 5. This CDR3 spans 16 amino acids. The CDR3 region has the DNA TGTGCCAGCAGTGACTCAACTAGCGGGGAGATCGGGGAGCTGTTTTTT. This codes for CASSDSTSGEIGELFF.

V usage is TRBV5-4 and J usage is TRBJ2-7; 10 bases agree with TRBD1. Germline V gene lookup returns CDR1 SGHNT and CDR2 YYREEE (reference sequence). Trimming at V came to 1 base and at J to 2 bases, leaving 3 bases not matched to a gene. The CDR3 spans 15 residues. CDR3 protein: CASSLPGTGAYEQYF. CDR3 sequence (DNA): TGTGCCAGCAGCTTGCCCGGGACAGGGGCCTACGAGCAGTACTTC.

The chain uses TRBV28 and TRBJ2-7; the D is unclear. Trimming took off 7 bases at V and 0 bases at J, with 13 bases between the two ends. This CDR3 is built from 14 residues. CDR1 and CDR2 (germline): MDHEN, SYDVKM. The CDR3 sequence is CASMRVVVSYEQYF. In nucleotides, the CDR3 is TGTGCCAGCATGCGAGTGGTGGTCTCCTACGAGCAGTACTTC.